This T cell receptor (beta chain) was observed in a study of blood T cell repertoires in COVID-19. The J segment lost 6 bases and the V segment lost 4 bases, leaving 3 bases of the junction unmatched. Germline V gives CDR1 SGHRS, CDR2 YFSETQ. CDR3 length: 15 amino acids. Study members were between roughly 18 and 89 years old and lived in approximately 25 US regions. TCRdb's table, derived via immunoSEQ multiplex PCR, lists solely in-frame clones and lacks some. The repertoire holds roughly 250,000 clones, with around 88% as singletons. This clone was found a few times. The receptor was isolated from a woman aged 35 to 49 with acute COVID-19. The sample taken for sequencing was PBMCs or T cells enriched from blood (not recorded which). The chain couples TRBV5-1 to TRBJ2-2; 13 bases align to TRBD2. CDR3 in DNA: TGCGCCAGCAGCATGGGACTAGCGGGATCCGGGGAGCTGTTTTTT. It specifies CASSMGLAGSGELFF.